The TCR beta chain under discussion was sequenced for a study of identical twins. Germline V lookup: CDR1 SGHAT, CDR2 FQDESV (reference sequence). V was clipped by 2 bases and J by 2 bases; unmatched bases: 2. The CDR3 length is 14 residues. From the 5' RACE reads, TCRdb called clonotypes with MiXCR, one entry per CDR3 protein. The sample records 700,000 or so distinct CDR3 sequences, 8.6% being singletons. This clonotype has a handful of counts. These data were also reused for a study on yellow fever vaccine responses in identical twins. That publication notes: As reported, the vaccine T cell response of twins seemed partly convergent and partly personalized.

The rearrangement links TRBV11-1 to TRBJ2-7; 8 nucleotides match TRBD1. This clonotype originated in a woman under 30 in good health. Sequences were obtained from PBMCs. The CDR3 sequence is CASSLWTGTYEQYF. CDR3 DNA: TGTGCCAGCAGCTTATGGACAGGGACCTACGAGCAGTACTTC.